The 30 T cell receptor beta chains below were found in one sample sequenced in a study of T cells in narcolepsy. This table comes from immunoSEQ multiplex PCR, and its TCRdb copy is limited to in-frame clones, with some not included. This table holds under 40,000 clones, more than 80% found once. Sequenced material: CD45RA- memory CD4+ T cells from PBMCs. All receptors derive from a human donor with narcolepsy.

This chain joins TRBV9 and TRBJ1-1, with D hard to call. With 0 bases removed from V and 1 base from J, the gap between germline ends came to 7 bases. The CDR3 runs 14 residues. CDR1 is SGDLS and CDR2 is YYNGEE in the germline V gene. In nucleotides, the CDR3 is TGTGCCAGCAGCGTAGGACCGCCGAACACTGAAGCTTTCTTT. Translated: CASSVGPPNTEAFF.

A single count supports this clone. This CDR3 reads CASSRQGSDYGYTF. The CDR3 coding sequence is TGCGCCAGCAGCCGACAGGGATCTGACTATGGCTACACCTTC. This rearrangement joins TRBV5-1 to TRBJ1-2, with TRBD1 matching 7 bases. The CDR3 extends over 14 amino acids. Germline CDR1 is SGHRS and CDR2 is YFSETQ. V gave up 4 bases and J gave up 3 bases; unmatched junction bases: 6.

This clone showed up just a few times. V gene TRBV2 combines with J gene TRBJ2-5; 15 bases are a match to TRBD2. This CDR3 region has 14 residues. The trim removed 8 bases at V and 2 bases at J, leaving 0 bases unmatched. Germline values: CDR1 SNHLY, CDR2 FYNNEI. Written as DNA, the CDR3 is TGTGCCAGCGGGACTAGCGGGGGGCAAGAGACCCAGTACTTC. Translated: CASGTSGGQETQYF.

The chain joins TRBV6-5 to TRBJ1-1; maybe TRBD1 (5 bases). This CDR3 contains 15 residues. Germline V gene sequence: CDR1 MNHEY, CDR2 SVGAGI. Deletions cut 2 bases from V and 4 bases from J, with 14 bases between. The CDR3 nucleotides are TGTGCCAGCAGTTACCAGGGCAGTGGGGGCACTGAAGCTTTCTTT. Protein: CASSYQGSGGTEAFF.

This clone appeared once. The chain recombines TRBV28 with TRBJ2-1; 8 bases line up with TRBD2. The length of the CDR3 is 14 residues. In germline, CDR1 is MDHEN, CDR2 SYDVKM. The V and J ends lost 9 bases and 7 bases, in that order; junction bases with no gene match: 11. Written as DNA, the CDR3 is TGTGCCAGTAGATCGGGGGGGACGGCAAATGAGCAGTTCTTC. This translates into CASRSGGTANEQFF. Supplemented by reference TRBV28 and TRBJ2-1, the full variable domain reads DVKVTQSSRYLVKRTGEKVFLECVQDMDHENMFWYRQDPGLGLRLIYFSYDVKMKEKGDIPEGYSVSREKKERFSLILESASTNQTSMYLCASRSGGTANEQFFGPGTRLTVL.

The chain carries TRBV5-5 and TRBJ1-6; D is uncertain. In germline, CDR1 is SGHKS, CDR2 YYEKEE (reference sequence). CDR3 length: 13 residues. The ends were cut back, 0 bases at V and 7 bases at J, with 5 bases in the middle. CDR3 sequence: CASSLDANSPLHF. As DNA, the CDR3 is TGTGCCAGCAGCTTGGACGCGAATTCACCCCTCCACTTT. Using reference TRBV5-5 and TRBJ1-6 for the parts outside the CDR3, the full variable domain is DAGVTQSPTHLIKTRGQQVTLRCSPISGHKSVSWYQQVLGQGPQFIFQYYEKEERGRGNFPDRFSARQFPNYSSELNVNALLLGDSALYLCASSLDANSPLHFGNGTRLTVT.

There are a few counts of this clone. The chain uses TRBV4-1 and TRBJ1-4, with 9 bases lining up with TRBD1. The CDR3 runs 16 residues. The germline V gene encodes CDR1 MGHRA and CDR2 YSYEKL. The V and J ends lost 2 bases and 8 bases, in that order; junction bases with no gene match: 9. The CDR3 region is CASSQKMGQGREKLFF. The CDR3 bases are TGCGCCAGCAGCCAAAAGATGGGACAGGGAAGGGAAAAACTGTTTTTT.

On this clone: Other DNA variants within this sample encode the same CDR3. The chain is built from TRBV10-3 and TRBJ1-2; unclear D gene. The CDR3 has 14 residues. The germline gives CDR1 ENHRY, CDR2 SYGVKD. Trimming cost V 0 bases and J 4 bases, with 9 bases left between them. The CDR3 sequence is CAISESGGSYGYTF. The CDR3 nucleotides are TGTGCCATCAGTGAGTCCGGAGGATCCTATGGCTACACCTTC.

The chain is built from TRBV11-2 and TRBJ1-6, with D possibly being TRBD1 (6 bases). Germline loops: CDR1 SGHAT, CDR2 FQNNGV. The CDR3 is made up of 15 amino acids. The germline V and J ends were trimmed by 0 bases and 6 bases, with 9 bases remaining between them. The CDR3 protein is CASSLDGDINSPLHF. CDR3 DNA: TGTGCCAGCAGCTTAGATGGGGACATTAATTCACCCCTCCACTTT.

This clone was observed once. This chain joins TRBV5-1 and TRBJ1-1; D is possibly TRBD1 (6 bases). V was trimmed by 1 base and J by 4 bases, leaving 14 bases between them. The CDR3 contains 15 residues. The germline gives CDR1 SGHRS, CDR2 YFSETQ. CDR3: CASSLTGTLGTEAFF. The CDR3 coding sequence is TGCGCCAGCAGCTTGACAGGGACCCTTGGCACTGAAGCTTTCTTT.

There are a few counts of this clone. An end of the junction does not agree with germline; a read error may underlie this. This sequence joins TRBV7-7 and TRBJ2-1, with 7 positions matching TRBD2. There are 13 residues in the CDR3. Germline V gene lookup returns CDR1 SSHAT and CDR2 FNYEAQ (reference sequence). The CDR3, as DNA: TGTGCTAGCAGCCTGGGGGGGGAGAATGAGCAGTTCTTC. Translating gives CASSLGGENEQFF.

The chain couples TRBV9 to TRBJ2-2, with a weak D call TRBD1 (6 bases). V was pared by 3 bases and J by 4 bases, with 16 bases between. Germline V gives CDR1 SGDLS, CDR2 YYNGEE. The CDR3 totals 16 residues. The CDR3, as DNA: TGTGCCAGCAGCGGAAACCCAGGGGCGGTCACCGGGGAGCTGTTTTTT. Amino acid sequence: CASSGNPGAVTGELFF.

This sequence joins TRBV29-1 and TRBJ1-5; possibly TRBD1 for D (5 bases). CDR1 and CDR2 from the germline V gene are SQVTM and ANQGSEA. V lost 5 bases and J 6 bases, leaving 14 bases between the germline ends. This CDR3 is built from 13 residues. The CDR3 sequence is CSVIRDFGQPQHF. The CDR3 bases are TGCAGCGTTATCCGGGACTTCGGTCAGCCCCAGCATTTT.

This clone was found once. This rearrangement joins TRBV7-9 to TRBJ1-1, with a possible D match to TRBD1 (6 bases). From germline, CDR1 is SEHNR and CDR2 FQNEAQ (reference sequence). CDR3 size: 12 residues. Trimming took 1 base from V and 9 from J, leaving 9 bases between them. The CDR3 nucleotides read TGTGCCAGCAGCTTAGTCAGGGGCCAAGCTTTCTTT. Translated: CASSLVRGQAFF.

The V and J genes are TRBV6-5 and TRBJ2-1, with 8 bases matching TRBD2. CDR1 MNHEY and CDR2 SVGAGI come from the germline V gene. The CDR3 runs to 15 residues. The V and J ends lost 7 bases and 10 bases, in that order; junction bases with no gene match: 15. This CDR3 is CASTPSGGGHGEQFF. The DNA of the CDR3 is TGTGCCAGCACTCCCTCGGGGGGGGGACATGGGGAGCAGTTCTTC.

This chain connects TRBV19 to TRBJ1-1; unclear D gene. V lost 3 bases and J lost 1, with 9 bases in between. The CDR3 consists of 14 residues. Germline values: CDR1 LNHDA, CDR2 SQIVND (reference sequence). CDR3 nucleotide sequence: TGTGCCAGTAGTATTTCGACGAGGAACACTGAAGCTTTCTTT. As protein: CASSISTRNTEAFF.

As concerns this clone: Within the sample, other DNA sequences also encode this same CDR3. The chain links TRBV18 to TRBJ1-1; unclear D gene. The CDR3 extends over 13 amino acids. The germline gives CDR1 KGHSH, CDR2 LQKENI. Trimming left V 0 bases short and J 2 bases short, with 4 bases between. This CDR3 is CASSPPVNTEAFF. CDR3 sequence (DNA): TGTGCCAGCTCACCACCTGTCAACACTGAAGCTTTCTTT. Full variable domain (missing parts from reference TRBV18 and TRBJ1-1): NAGVMQNPRHLVRRRGQEARLRCSPMKGHSHVYWYRQLPEEGLKFMVYLQKENIIDESGMPKERFSAEFPKEGPSILRIQQVVRGDSAAYFCASSPPVNTEAFFGQGTRLTVV.

The chain combines TRBV19 with TRBJ1-5, with D perhaps TRBD1 (5 bases). Germline CDR1 and CDR2: LNHDA and SQIVND (reference sequence). Trimming left V 9 bases short and J 3 bases short, with 21 bases between. The CDR3 loop spans 16 amino acids. The CDR3 DNA follows: TGTGCCAGCGGGTGGGGAAATCTGGGGGTCAATCAGCCCCAGCATTTT. Encoded protein: CASGWGNLGVNQPQHF.

The chain joins TRBV9 to TRBJ1-1; 8 bases are a match to TRBD1. This CDR3 comprises 14 residues. Germline V gene data show CDR1 as SGDLS and CDR2 as YYNGEE. V lost 3 bases to trimming and J lost 5 bases; unmatched junction nucleotides: 6. CDR3 DNA: TGTGCCAGCAGCGAGCAGGGGGCGGGTACTGAAGCTTTCTTT. As protein: CASSEQGAGTEAFF.

The V gene is TRBV10-3, the J gene TRBJ1-2; a possible D gene is TRBD1 (5 bases). V was cut by 5 bases and J by 4 bases, with 14 bases left in between. Germline V gene lookup returns CDR1 ENHRY and CDR2 SYGVKD. There are 14 residues in the CDR3. CDR3 loop: CAISLRQGSYGYTF. In nucleotides, the CDR3 is TGTGCCATCAGTTTACGGCAGGGTAGCTATGGCTACACCTTC.

V gene TRBV11-1 combines with J gene TRBJ2-5, with TRBD2 as a possible D gene (6 bases). The germline V gene has CDR1 SGHAT and CDR2 FQDESV (reference sequence). Trimming cost V 2 bases and J 3 bases, with 7 bases left between them. The CDR3 contains 13 residues. DNA of the CDR3: TGTGCCAGCAGCTTATGGGGGGAAGAGACCCAGTACTTC. Translation gives CASSLWGEETQYF.

The rearrangement joins TRBV5-1 to TRBJ1-1; D may be TRBD1 (6 bases). The ends were cut back, 0 bases at V and 4 bases at J, with 10 bases in the middle. The CDR3 sequence is 14 residues long. CDR1 SGHRS and CDR2 YFSETQ come from the germline V gene. The CDR3 DNA is TGCGCCAGCAGCTTGGACCTCAGGGGCACTGAAGCTTTCTTT. As protein: CASSLDLRGTEAFF.

The genes are TRBV5-6 and TRBJ1-3; D gene unclear. With 4 bases removed from V and 0 bases from J, the gap between germline ends came to 11 bases. Per the germline V gene, CDR1 is SGHDT and CDR2 is YYEEEE. This CDR3 has 15 amino acids. CDR3 nucleotide sequence: TGTGCCAGCAGCATCATGGATTACTCTGGAAACACCATATATTTT. This encodes CASSIMDYSGNTIYF.

The genes are TRBV9 and TRBJ1-2; 8 bases match TRBD1. The CDR3 contains 13 residues. Germline values: CDR1 SGDLS, CDR2 YYNGEE. Trimming cost V 4 bases and J 8 bases; bases outside gene matches: 7. CDR3 region: CASSPGQGEGYTF. In nucleotides, the CDR3 is TGTGCCAGCAGCCCCGGACAGGGTGAGGGCTACACCTTC.

The CDR3 DNA reads as TGTGCCAGCAGCTTAGTCTGGCAGGCTAAAGCTTTCTTT. Translated: CASSLVWQAKAFF. This chain connects TRBV7-3 to TRBJ1-1, with D unresolved. This CDR3 contains 13 residues. Trimming took 2 bases from V and 9 from J, leaving 13 bases between them. The germline V gene encodes CDR1 SGHTA and CDR2 FQGTGA.

With regard to this clone: Different DNA sequences within this sample yield the same CDR3. This rearrangement joins TRBV7-9 to TRBJ1-5, with 9 positions matching TRBD1. The CDR3 sequence is 14 residues long. The germline gives CDR1 SEHNR, CDR2 FQNEAQ (reference sequence). The junction had 4 bases not matched to a gene; V was cut back by 3 bases and J by 7 bases. CDR3 DNA sequence: TGTGCCAGCAGCTTCACAGGGGGCGAACAGCCCCAGCATTTT. As protein: CASSFTGGEQPQHF.

V is TRBV7-2 and J is TRBJ1-2, with D unclear. This CDR3 spans 14 amino acids. The V gene's germline CDR1 is SGHTA and CDR2 FQGNSA. V shed 6 bases and J shed 6 bases, with 17 bases lying between them. The CDR3 sequence is CASSRNIRDNGYTF. The CDR3 nucleotides read TGTGCCAGCAGTCGCAATATACGAGATAATGGCTACACCTTC.

The rearrangement links TRBV10-2 to TRBJ1-1; D is uncertain. This CDR3 comprises 14 residues. Germline CDR1 is WSHSY and CDR2 is SAAADI. The V end was cut by 3 bases, the J end by 1 base, with 9 bases between. The CDR3: CASSDRQANTEAFF. As DNA, the CDR3 is TGCGCCAGCAGTGACCGGCAGGCGAACACTGAAGCTTTCTTT.

The rearrangement links TRBV27 to TRBJ1-2, with 10 bases that match TRBD1. V was clipped by 10 bases and J by 0 bases; unmatched bases: 11. Germline-derived CDR1 and CDR2 are MNHEY and SMNVEV (reference sequence). This CDR3 is built from 16 residues. Here the CDR3 DNA reads TGTGCCACCGGAGAGGGGACAGGGGCTGCTAACTATGGCTACACCTTC. It translates to CATGEGTGAANYGYTF.

V and J are TRBV6-1 and TRBJ2-3; 9 bases are shared with TRBD2. The V segment lost 4 bases and the J segment 1 base; nucleotides outside the gene matches: 0. CDR1 MNHNS and CDR2 SASEGT come from the germline V gene. There are 14 residues in the CDR3. Here the CDR3 DNA reads TGTGCCAGCAGTGTAGCGGGGGGCACAGATACGCAGTATTTT. It translates to CASSVAGGTDTQYF.